Below are 18 T cell receptor beta chains sequenced from a single sample in a study of CD8+ T cells in alopecia areata. RNA was extracted and reverse transcribed into cDNA as the sequencing template. Some clones are missing from TCRdb's copy, which holds only in-frame ones; the method was immunoSEQ multiplex PCR. The sample yields about 98,000 clones, 40% to 55% seen once. Sequencing was carried out using CD4+ T cells sorted from blood. Receptors originate from a human donor with alopecia areata.

The chain has TRBV6-4 and TRBJ2-1; 13 bases are a match to TRBD2. CDR3 length: 15 residues. Unmatched junction bases numbered 4, after V lost 5 bases and J lost 6 bases. CDR1 is MRHNA, CDR2 SNTAGT, per germline. In DNA form, the CDR3 reads TGTGCCAGCAGTCTTGGACTAGCGGGAGTCAATGAGCAGTTCTTC. It yields the protein CASSLGLAGVNEQFF.

The chain links TRBV4-1 to TRBJ2-3, with 7 bases identical to TRBD2. The CDR3 has 16 residues. Looked up from germline, CDR1 is MGHRA and CDR2 is YSYEKL. The ends lost 4 bases at V and 7 bases at J; junction bases unmatched: 14. CDR3 bases: TGCGCCAGCAGCCGGGGGGGAGACAGTGCAGTCAATACGCAGTATTTT. Its translation is CASSRGGDSAVNTQYF.

V is TRBV18 and J is TRBJ1-1, with 8 bases lining up with TRBD1. Germline CDR1 and CDR2: KGHSH and LQKENI. CDR3 length equals 16 residues. V shed 3 bases and J 1 base; nucleotides not matched to a gene: 7. The CDR3 spells CASSPLLGTGNTEAFF. The CDR3 region has the DNA TGTGCCAGCTCACCCCTACTTGGGACAGGGAACACTGAAGCTTTCTTT. Full variable domain (outside the CDR3, taken from reference TRBV18 and TRBJ1-1): NAGVMQNPRHLVRRRGQEARLRCSPMKGHSHVYWYRQLPEEGLKFMVYLQKENIIDESGMPKERFSAEFPKEGPSILRIQQVVRGDSAAYFCASSPLLGTGNTEAFFGQGTRLTVV.

The chain is built from TRBV27 and TRBJ2-7; D is unclear. Trimming stripped 5 bases from V and 3 bases from J, with 11 bases between. This CDR3 is built from 13 residues. CDR1 and CDR2 from the germline V gene are MNHEY and SMNVEV (reference sequence). The CDR3 spells CASSQNNHYEQYF. The CDR3 coding sequence is TGTGCCAGCAGTCAGAACAACCACTACGAGCAGTACTTC.

The chain uses TRBV21-1 and TRBJ2-7; the table's D call of TRBD1 was not tested on the DNA. TRBV21-1 constitutes a pseudogene. CDR3 length: 13 residues. CDR3 sequence reads: CASVGADSYEQYF. Here the CDR3 DNA reads TGTGCCAGCGTGGGGGCGGACTCCTACGAGCAGTACTTC.

The rearrangement links TRBV30 to TRBJ2-3, with 8 bases lining up with TRBD1. This CDR3 has 17 amino acids. Germline V gene lookup returns CDR1 GTSNPN and CDR2 SVGIG (reference sequence). V was clipped by 0 bases and J by 6 bases; unmatched bases: 14. The CDR3 DNA reads as TGTGCCTGGAGTGTACTAGGACAGGGCAACGTGGCGGATACGCAGTATTTT. It encodes CAWSVLGQGNVADTQYF.

The CDR3 region is CAWSGGTGIGELFF. The CDR3 bases are TGTGCCTGGAGTGGAGGGACAGGTATCGGGGAGCTGTTTTTT. The chain carries TRBV30 and TRBJ2-2; 8 nucleotides line up with TRBD1. The J segment lost 7 bases and the V segment lost 1 base, leaving 5 bases of the junction unmatched. The CDR3 contains 14 residues. Looked up from germline, CDR1 is GTSNPN and CDR2 is SVGIG (reference sequence).

The V gene is TRBV28, the J gene TRBJ2-7, with 11 bases aligning to TRBD1. The germline gives CDR1 MDHEN, CDR2 SYDVKM. V trimming: 6 bases; J trimming: 5 bases; junction bases outside the gene matches: 6. The CDR3 is 14 amino acids. The DNA of the CDR3 is TGTGCCAGCAGAACCGGGACAGGGGGAAACGAGCAGTACTTC. This codes for CASRTGTGGNEQYF.

This clone occurred a few times. V is TRBV28 and J is TRBJ2-1, with 12 bases lining up with TRBD1. V lost 5 bases to trimming and J lost 6 bases; unmatched junction nucleotides: 5. CDR1 is MDHEN, CDR2 SYDVKM, per germline. This CDR3 contains 15 residues. CDR3 sequence reads: CASSGSGQGANEQFF. The DNA for the CDR3 is TGTGCCAGCAGTGGGTCGGGACAGGGGGCCAATGAGCAGTTCTTC.

The chain joins TRBV29-1 to TRBJ2-2, with TRBD2 identical over 7 bases. The J segment lost 4 bases and the V segment lost 1 base, leaving 3 bases of the junction unmatched. Germline CDR1 is SQVTM and CDR2 is ANQGSEA. CDR3 length: 14 residues. This CDR3 is CSVEGAGVTGELFF. The CDR3, as DNA: TGCAGCGTTGAAGGTGCGGGAGTCACCGGGGAGCTGTTTTTT.

This clone was found a few times. This chain connects TRBV29-1 to TRBJ2-2; TRBD1 matches at 8 bases. V shed 4 bases, J shed 5 bases, and the junction held 9 bases outside the gene matches. The V gene's germline CDR1 is SQVTM and CDR2 ANQGSEA. The CDR3 spans 15 residues. The CDR3: CSVARGPRETGELFF. CDR3 nucleotide sequence: TGCAGCGTTGCCAGGGGGCCCAGAGAGACCGGGGAGCTGTTTTTT.

This clone appeared a few times. V is TRBV28 and J is TRBJ2-1; TRBD2 matches 8 bases. In germline, CDR1 is MDHEN, CDR2 SYDVKM. V gave up 2 bases and J gave up 8 bases; unmatched junction bases: 11. The CDR3 is 16 amino acids. CDR3 DNA sequence: TGTGCCAGCAGTTTAACAAGCGGGAGTCTAACATATGAGCAGTTCTTC. Residues: CASSLTSGSLTYEQFF.

Turning to this clone: Other DNA sequences in the sample encode the same CDR3. The chain uses TRBV29-1 and TRBJ2-7; TRBD1 agrees at 7 bases. V gave up 7 bases and J gave up 2 bases; unmatched junction bases: 5. The CDR3 length is 12 residues. The V gene's germline CDR1 is SQVTM and CDR2 ANQGSEA. The CDR3 DNA sequence: TGCAGCGCTGGGACAGAAGCCTACGAGCAGTACTTC. Amino acids: CSAGTEAYEQYF.

The chain joins TRBV29-1 to TRBJ2-5; tentative D call: TRBD1 (6 bases). The germline V gene has CDR1 SQVTM and CDR2 ANQGSEA. Between the trimmed V and J ends, which lost 5 bases and 1 base, there was a span of 8 bases. The CDR3 has 12 residues. CDR3 sequence reads: CSVPTGQETQYF. As DNA, the CDR3 is TGCAGCGTTCCGACAGGCCAAGAGACCCAGTACTTC.

By share, this clone counts as medium-sized (0.01 to 0.1%). This chain joins TRBV29-1 and TRBJ2-7, with 7 nucleotides matching TRBD2. V shed 3 bases, J shed 3 bases, and the junction held 11 bases outside the gene matches. CDR3 length: 15 amino acids. Germline CDR1 is SQVTM and CDR2 is ANQGSEA. As DNA, the CDR3 is TGCAGCGTTGACGGTGGGGCAGCGGGGATCTACGAGCAGTACTTC. Protein: CSVDGGAAGIYEQYF.

The chain carries TRBV4-1 and TRBJ2-1; unclear D gene. Germline assignment: CDR1 MGHRA and CDR2 YSYEKL. This CDR3 is built from 14 residues. The V end was cut by 2 bases, the J end by 8 bases, with 13 bases between. CDR3 in DNA: TGCGCCAGCAGCCAACCCACCCGGCTAGATGAGCAGTTCTTC. This encodes CASSQPTRLDEQFF.

The chain couples TRBV6-6 to TRBJ2-1, with D possibly TRBD1 on 6 matching bases. Germline CDR1 is MNHNY and CDR2 is SVGAGI (reference sequence). With 10 bases removed from V and 4 bases from J, the gap between germline ends came to 14 bases. The CDR3 loop spans 13 amino acids. DNA for the CDR3: TGTGCCACAAATGAACAGGGTTACAATGAGCAGTTCTTC. Translation: CATNEQGYNEQFF.

This clone was counted a few times. The V call is TRBV4-1, the J call TRBJ2-5, with 10 positions matching TRBD1. This CDR3 spans 16 amino acids. CDR1 is MGHRA, CDR2 YSYEKL, per germline. The trim removed 4 bases at V and 2 bases at J, leaving 7 bases unmatched. CDR3 nucleotides: TGCGCCAGCAGCCCAGGGGACAGGGGAGGACAAGAGACCCAGTACTTC. It yields the protein CASSPGDRGGQETQYF.